This T cell receptor (beta chain) derives from a study of blood T cell repertoires in COVID-19. Study-wide context: Samples representing acute and convalescent COVID-19 were sourced from the United States, Italy and Spain. Sample material is recorded as cDNA or gDNA derived from T cells, B-cell-depleted T cells, or PBMCs.

The CDR3 extends over 13 amino acids. Looked up from germline, CDR1 is SGHTA and CDR2 is FQGNSA. V gave up 6 bases and J gave up 2 bases, with 10 bases separating them. As originally analysed: Amplification with reference gene primers provided the estimates of nucleated cell counts. Produced via immunoSEQ multiplex PCR; TCRdb's table is partial and in-frame only. V, J and clone size are taken as reported in that table, and D and trimming were inferred from the DNA itself. The sample records about 250,000 clones, about 90% being singletons. The receptor comes from a man aged 18 to 29 with active or convalescent COVID-19. This chain joins TRBV7-2 and TRBJ1-2; the D is unclear. Material for sequencing was peripheral blood. CDR3 nucleotide sequence: TGTGCCAGCAGTCAGATCGGGAACTATGGCTACACCTTC. Its translation: CASSQIGNYGYTF. The full variable domain, completed using reference TRBV7-2 and TRBJ1-2, is GAGVSQSPSNKVTEKGKDVELRCDPISGHTALYWYRQSLGQGLEFLIYFQGNSAPDKSGLPSDRFSAERTGGSVSTLTIQRTQQEDSAVYLCASSQIGNYGYTFGSGTRLTVV.